The TCR beta chain described here comes from a study of blood T cell repertoires in COVID-19. For the study at large: T cells, B-cell-depleted T cells, or PBMCs supplied cDNA or gDNA.

Assay: immunoSEQ multiplex PCR; the TCRdb copy retains only in-frame clones and omits some. The sample yields a few hundred thousand clones, nearly 90% seen once. This CDR3 contains 17 residues. Trimming removed 3 bases from V and 1 base from J, with 16 bases in between. Germline V gives CDR1 LNHDA, CDR2 SQIVND (reference sequence). Participants came from fewer than 25 US areas, aged roughly 18 to 95 years. This TCR was recovered from a woman aged 18-29 years with acute COVID-19. This sequence joins TRBV19 and TRBJ2-1, with D possibly TRBD2 on 6 matching bases. Sequencing was carried out using PBMCs or T cells enriched from blood (not recorded which). CDR3 in amino acids: CASSITQDRGSYNEQFF. The CDR3 DNA reads as TGTGCCAGTAGTATTACCCAGGACCGGGGGTCCTACAATGAGCAGTTCTTC.